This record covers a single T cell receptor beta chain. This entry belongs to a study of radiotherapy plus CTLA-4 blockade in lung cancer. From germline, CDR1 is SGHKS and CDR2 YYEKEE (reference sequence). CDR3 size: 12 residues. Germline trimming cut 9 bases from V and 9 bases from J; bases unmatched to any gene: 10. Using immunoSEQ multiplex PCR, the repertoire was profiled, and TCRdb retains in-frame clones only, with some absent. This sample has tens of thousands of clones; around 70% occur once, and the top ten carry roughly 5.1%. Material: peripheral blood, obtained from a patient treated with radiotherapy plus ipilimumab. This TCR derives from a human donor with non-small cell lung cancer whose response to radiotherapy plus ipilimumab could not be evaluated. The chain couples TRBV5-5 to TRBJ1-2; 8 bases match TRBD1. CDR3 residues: CATGQGMSSYTF. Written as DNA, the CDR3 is TGTGCCACAGGACAGGGTATGTCTAGCTACACCTTC.